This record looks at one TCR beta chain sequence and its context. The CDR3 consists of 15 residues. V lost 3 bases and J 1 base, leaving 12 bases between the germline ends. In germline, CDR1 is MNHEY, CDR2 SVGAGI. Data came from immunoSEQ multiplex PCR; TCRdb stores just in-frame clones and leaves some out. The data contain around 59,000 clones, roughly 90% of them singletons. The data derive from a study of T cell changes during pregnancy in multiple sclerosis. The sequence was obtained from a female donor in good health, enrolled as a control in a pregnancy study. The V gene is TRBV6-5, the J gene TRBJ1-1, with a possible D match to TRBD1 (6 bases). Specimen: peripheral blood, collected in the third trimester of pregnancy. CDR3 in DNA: TGTGCCAGCAGTTATTCGGGGGGCAAGAACACTGAAGCTTTCTTT. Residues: CASSYSGGKNTEAFF.